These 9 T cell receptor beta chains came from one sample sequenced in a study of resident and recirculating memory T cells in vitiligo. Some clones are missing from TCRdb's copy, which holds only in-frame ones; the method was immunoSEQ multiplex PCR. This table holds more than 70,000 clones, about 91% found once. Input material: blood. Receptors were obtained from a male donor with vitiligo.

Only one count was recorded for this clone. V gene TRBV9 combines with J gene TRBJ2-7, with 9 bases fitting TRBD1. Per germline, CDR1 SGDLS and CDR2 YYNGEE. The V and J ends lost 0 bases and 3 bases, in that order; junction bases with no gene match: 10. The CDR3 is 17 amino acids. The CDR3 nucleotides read TGTGCCAGCAGCGTAGCTACGGGGACAGGGACAATCTACGAGCAGTACTTC. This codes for CASSVATGTGTIYEQYF. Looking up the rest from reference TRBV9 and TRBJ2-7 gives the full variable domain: DSGVTQTPKHLITATGQRVTLRCSPRSGDLSVYWYQQSLDQGLQFLIQYYNGEERAKGNILERFSAQQFPDLHSELNLSSLELGDSALYFCASSVATGTGTIYEQYFGPGTRLTVT.

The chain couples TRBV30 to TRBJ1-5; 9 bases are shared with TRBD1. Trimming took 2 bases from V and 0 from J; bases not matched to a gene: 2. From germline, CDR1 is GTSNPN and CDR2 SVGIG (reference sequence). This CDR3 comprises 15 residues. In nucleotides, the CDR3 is TGTGCCTGGAGTCGGACAGGGGATAGCAATCAGCCCCAGCATTTT. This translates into CAWSRTGDSNQPQHF. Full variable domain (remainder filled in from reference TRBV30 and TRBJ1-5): SQTIHQWPATLVQPVGSPLSLECTVEGTSNPNLYWYRQAAGRGLQLLFYSVGIGQISSEVPQNLSASRPQDRQFILSSKKLLLSDSGFYLCAWSRTGDSNQPQHFGDGTRLSIL.

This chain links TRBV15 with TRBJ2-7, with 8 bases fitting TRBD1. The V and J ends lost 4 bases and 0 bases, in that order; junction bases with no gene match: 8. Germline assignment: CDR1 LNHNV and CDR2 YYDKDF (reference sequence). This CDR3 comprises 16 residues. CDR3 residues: CATSTVYRGSSYEQYF. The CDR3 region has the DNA TGTGCCACCAGCACAGTATACAGGGGGAGCTCCTACGAGCAGTACTTC.

The chain's CDR3 is CASSFRWGLAGGPSYNEQFF. The CDR3, as DNA: TGTGCCAGCAGTTTTAGGTGGGGACTAGCGGGAGGGCCCTCCTACAATGAGCAGTTCTTC. This chain joins TRBV28 and TRBJ2-1; 16 nucleotides agree with TRBD2. Per germline, CDR1 MDHEN and CDR2 SYDVKM. CDR3 length: 20 residues. The junction had 8 bases not matched to a gene; V was cut back by 3 bases and J by 0 bases.

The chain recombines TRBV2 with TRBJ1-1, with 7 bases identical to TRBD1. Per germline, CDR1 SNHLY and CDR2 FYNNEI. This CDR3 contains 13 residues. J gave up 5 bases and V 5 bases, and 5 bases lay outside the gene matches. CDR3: CASSTGAGTEAFF. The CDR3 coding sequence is TGTGCCAGCAGTACAGGGGCGGGAACTGAAGCTTTCTTT.

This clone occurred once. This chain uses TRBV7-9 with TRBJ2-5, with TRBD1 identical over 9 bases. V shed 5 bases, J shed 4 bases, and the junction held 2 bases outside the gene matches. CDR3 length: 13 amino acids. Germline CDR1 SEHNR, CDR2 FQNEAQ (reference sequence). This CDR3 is CASSRTGAETQYF. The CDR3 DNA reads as TGTGCCAGCAGCCGGACAGGGGCAGAGACCCAGTACTTC.

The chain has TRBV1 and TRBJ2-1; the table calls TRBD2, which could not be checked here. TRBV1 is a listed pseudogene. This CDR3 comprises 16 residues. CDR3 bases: TGCACCAGCAGCCCCCGACTAGCGGGAGGGCCTAGTGAGCAGTTCTTC. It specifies CTSSPRLAGGPSEQFF.

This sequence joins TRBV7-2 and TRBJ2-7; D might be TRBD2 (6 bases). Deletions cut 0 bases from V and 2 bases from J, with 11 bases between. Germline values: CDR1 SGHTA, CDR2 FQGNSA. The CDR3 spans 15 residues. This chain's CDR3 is CASSLAPSATYEQYF. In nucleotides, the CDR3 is TGTGCCAGCAGCTTAGCCCCTAGCGCCACCTACGAGCAGTACTTC.

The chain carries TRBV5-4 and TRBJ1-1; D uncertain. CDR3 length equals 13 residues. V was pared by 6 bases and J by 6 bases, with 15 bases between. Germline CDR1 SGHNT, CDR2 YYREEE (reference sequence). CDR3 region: CASTLEGEAEAFF. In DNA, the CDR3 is TGTGCCAGCACCCTGGAGGGTGAGGCTGAAGCTTTCTTT.